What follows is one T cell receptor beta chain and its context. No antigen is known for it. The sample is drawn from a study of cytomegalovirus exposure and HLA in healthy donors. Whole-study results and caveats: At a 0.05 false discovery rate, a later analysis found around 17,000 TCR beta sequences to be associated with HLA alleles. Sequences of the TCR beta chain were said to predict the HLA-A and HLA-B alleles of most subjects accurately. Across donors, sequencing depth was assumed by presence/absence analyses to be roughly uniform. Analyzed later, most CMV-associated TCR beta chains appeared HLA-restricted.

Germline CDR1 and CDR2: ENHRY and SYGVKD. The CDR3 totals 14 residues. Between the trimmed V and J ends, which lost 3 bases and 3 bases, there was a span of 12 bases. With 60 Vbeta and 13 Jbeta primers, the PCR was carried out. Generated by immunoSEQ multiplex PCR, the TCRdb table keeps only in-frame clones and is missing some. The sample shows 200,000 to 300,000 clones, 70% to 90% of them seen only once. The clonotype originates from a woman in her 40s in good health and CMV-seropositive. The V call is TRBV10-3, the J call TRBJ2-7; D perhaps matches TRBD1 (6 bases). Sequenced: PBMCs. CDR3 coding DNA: TGTGCCATCAGTGAAGGAACAGGGTTCTACGAGCAGTACTTC. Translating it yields CAISEGTGFYEQYF.